This T cell receptor beta chain was observed in a study of T-cell memory formation after mild COVID-19. The study, taken as a whole, reports: CD4+ clones that contracted lay mainly in CM and EM; CD8+ ones lay in EMRA. The authors did not confirm SARS-CoV-2 specificity of second-wave clones peaking day 37.

V was shortened by 8 bases and J by 3 bases, with 13 bases between the two germline ends. The CDR3 is 14 amino acids. CDR1 and CDR2 (germline): SGHAT, FQNNGV. A word on this clonotype: Its antigen is unidentified.

In TCRdb, the 5' RACE reads were re-called with MiXCR into one record per CDR3 protein. The data hold tens of thousands of distinct CDR3 sequences, with 9.5% to 15% observed a single time. The specimen sequenced was PBMCs or a T cell subset sorted from them (not recorded which). This clonotype originated in a man between 18 and 35 years old who had mild COVID-19 (a few samples of this study predate the infection). Cell type and time point are not known. The rearrangement uses TRBV11-2 and TRBJ2-2, with D maybe TRBD2 (5 bases). The CDR3 nucleotides read TGTGCCAGCTTTGAGGGATCGGACACCGGGGAGCTGTTTTTT. It codes for CASFEGSDTGELFF.